The source of this TCR beta chain is a study of response to subunit inactivated influenza vaccine. TCRdb re-analysed the RT-PCR reads in MiXCR, keeping a single row per CDR3 protein. The table shows 500,000 to 600,000 distinct CDR3 sequences, with over 9.5% occurring only once. This clonotype has a handful of counts. The V end was cut by 5 bases, the J end by 2 bases, with 9 bases between. Germline CDR1 reads SEHNR; CDR2 reads FQNEAQ (reference sequence). CDR3 length: 13 amino acids. This chain links TRBV7-9 with TRBJ2-5; D gene uncertain. The source was PBMCs from blood, collected on the day of vaccination. The TCR sequence derives from a man aged 50 to 60 who received an inactivated influenza vaccine. Written as DNA, the CDR3 is TGTGCCAGCAGCAAAAACCCACAAGAGACCCAGTACTTC. Its translation: CASSKNPQETQYF.